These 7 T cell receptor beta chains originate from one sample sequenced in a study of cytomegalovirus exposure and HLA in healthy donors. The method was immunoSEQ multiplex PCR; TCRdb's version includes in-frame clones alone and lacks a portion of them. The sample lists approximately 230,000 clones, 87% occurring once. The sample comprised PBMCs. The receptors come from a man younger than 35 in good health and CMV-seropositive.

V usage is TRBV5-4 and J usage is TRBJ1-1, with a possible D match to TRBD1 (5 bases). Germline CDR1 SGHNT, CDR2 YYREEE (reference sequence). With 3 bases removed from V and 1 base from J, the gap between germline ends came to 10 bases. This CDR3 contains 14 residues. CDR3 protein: CASSSTGGNTEAFF. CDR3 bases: TGTGCCAGCAGCTCAACGGGGGGGAACACTGAAGCTTTCTTT.

For the CDR3, the DNA is TGTGCCAGCAGCTTAGGGGCCCGTGGCTACGAGCAGTACTTC. It codes for CASSLGARGYEQYF. The chain combines TRBV11-2 with TRBJ2-7; no clear D gene. Trimming shortened V by 1 base and J by 3 bases, and 10 bases separated the two germline ends. The CDR3 covers 14 residues. The germline gives CDR1 SGHAT, CDR2 FQNNGV.

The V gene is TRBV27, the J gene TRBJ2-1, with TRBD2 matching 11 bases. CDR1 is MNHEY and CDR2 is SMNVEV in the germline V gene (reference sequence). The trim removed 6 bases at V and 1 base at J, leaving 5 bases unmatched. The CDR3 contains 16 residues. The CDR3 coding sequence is TGTGCCAGCAGAATAGCGGGAGGGATATCCTACAATGAGCAGTTCTTC. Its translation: CASRIAGGISYNEQFF.

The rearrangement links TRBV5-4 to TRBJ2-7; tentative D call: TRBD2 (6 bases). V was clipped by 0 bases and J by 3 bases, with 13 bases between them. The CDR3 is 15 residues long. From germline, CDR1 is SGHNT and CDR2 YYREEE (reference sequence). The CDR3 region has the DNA TGTGCCAGCAGCTTGGATGCTAGCGAAGACTACGAGCAGTACTTC. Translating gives CASSLDASEDYEQYF.

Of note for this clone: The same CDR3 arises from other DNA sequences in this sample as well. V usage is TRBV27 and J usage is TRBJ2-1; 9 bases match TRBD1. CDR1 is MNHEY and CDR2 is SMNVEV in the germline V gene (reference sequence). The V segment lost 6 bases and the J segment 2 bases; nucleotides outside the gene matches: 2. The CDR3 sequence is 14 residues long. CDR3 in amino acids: CASSRQGAYNEQFF. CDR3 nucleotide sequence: TGTGCCAGCAGCCGACAGGGGGCCTACAATGAGCAGTTCTTC.

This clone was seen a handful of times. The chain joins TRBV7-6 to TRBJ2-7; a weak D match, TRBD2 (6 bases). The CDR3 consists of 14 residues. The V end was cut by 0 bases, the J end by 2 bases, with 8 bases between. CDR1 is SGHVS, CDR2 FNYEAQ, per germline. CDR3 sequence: CASSLAGLPYEQYF. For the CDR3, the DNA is TGTGCCAGCAGCTTAGCGGGACTCCCCTACGAGCAGTACTTC.

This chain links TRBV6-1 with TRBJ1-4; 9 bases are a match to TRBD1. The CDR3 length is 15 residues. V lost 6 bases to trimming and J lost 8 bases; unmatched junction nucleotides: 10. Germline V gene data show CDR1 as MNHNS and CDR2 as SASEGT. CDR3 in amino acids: CASRLDLQGAEKLFF. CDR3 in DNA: TGTGCCAGCAGGTTGGACCTACAGGGGGCCGAAAAACTGTTTTTT.